Here is one T cell receptor (beta chain) with its context. Its cognate antigen is unknown. Pooling of second doses given at about 4 or about 12 weeks was done. This CDR3 contains 16 residues. The germline V gene has CDR1 MNHEY and CDR2 SVGAGI. The V gene end was trimmed by 2 bases and the J gene end by 6 bases; junction bases not matched to a gene: 6. The source of the sample is a study of T cell responses to AZD1222 COVID-19 vaccine. Study results and limitations: Vaccine-associated CD4 TCRs ranged over spike, dominating at 160-218 and 743-854. Donors in the cohort were predominantly white British and more often female, and clonal diversity was possibly underestimated.

This table comes from immunoSEQ multiplex PCR, and its TCRdb copy is limited to in-frame clones, with some not included. The data show some 120,000 clones, 80% to 90% seen once. The sample was peripheral blood, taken 28 days after the second AZD1222 dose. The sequence was obtained from an adult who received the AZD1222 COVID-19 vaccine. The genes are TRBV6-5 and TRBJ2-2; 10 nucleotides match TRBD2. CDR3 sequence (DNA): TGTGCCAGCAGTTACACAAGCGGGAGGGCCCCCGGGGAGCTGTTTTTT. Protein: CASSYTSGRAPGELFF.